This TCR beta chain appears in the sequencing data of a study of T cells after somatic rescue of genetic block. Sequencing used immunoSEQ multiplex PCR; TCRdb keeps in-frame clones, though not all of them. The sample holds almost 7,500 clones, roughly four fifths seen once. After removal of 4 bases from V and 5 bases from J, the junction contained 10 bases not matched to a gene. Per the germline V gene, CDR1 is MGHRA and CDR2 is YSYEKL. The CDR3 extends over 16 amino acids. The TCR comes from a boy between 5 and 17 years old. Specimen: peripheral blood mononuclear cells (PBMCs). This chain links TRBV4-1 with TRBJ2-7; TRBD2 matches at 11 bases. The CDR3 sequence is CASSPTPSGRTDEQYF. The CDR3 DNA reads TGCGCCAGCAGCCCGACCCCTAGCGGGAGGACTGACGAGCAGTACTTC.